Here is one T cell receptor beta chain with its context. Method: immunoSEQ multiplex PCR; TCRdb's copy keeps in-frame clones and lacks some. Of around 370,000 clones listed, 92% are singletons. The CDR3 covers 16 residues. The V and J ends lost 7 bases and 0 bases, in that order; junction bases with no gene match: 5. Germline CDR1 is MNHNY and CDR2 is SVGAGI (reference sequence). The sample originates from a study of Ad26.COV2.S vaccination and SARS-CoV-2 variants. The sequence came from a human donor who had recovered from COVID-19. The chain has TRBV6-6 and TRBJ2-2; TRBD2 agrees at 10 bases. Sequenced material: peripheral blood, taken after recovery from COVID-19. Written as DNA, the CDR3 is TGTGCCAGCACGGAGCGGGGGGGAGCGAACACCGGGGAGCTGTTTTTT. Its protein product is CASTERGGANTGELFF.